The sample holds many counts of the clone carrying this TCR beta chain. Antigen unknown. Among the patients, aged 18 to 65, hyperthyroidism was newly diagnosed and had lasted under 2 months. It was around 10 ml of fresh peripheral blood that supplied the PBMCs. From RNA transcripts, TCR beta CDR3 regions were amplified. HTBI primers drove first-round RT-PCR of the TCR CDR3. TCRdb fed the multiplex PCR reads into MiXCR, producing one record per CDR3 protein. There are hundreds of thousands of distinct CDR3 sequences in the sample; roughly 14% occur only once, and around 24% lies in the top ten. These data come from a study of T cells in Graves' hyperthyroidism and ophthalmopathy. Overall study findings and caveats: A model of 13 V-J pairs discriminated ophthalmopathy from stable hyperthyroidism.

V gave up 2 bases and J gave up 3 bases, with 7 bases separating them. The CDR3 spans 14 residues. This clonotype was obtained from a woman aged 25 to 45 with Graves' hyperthyroidism. Sequenced material: blood. The J gene is TRBJ1-4, the V gene TRBV12-3 or TRBV12-4; TRBD1 is a possible D gene (5 bases). The CDR3 reads CASSLSGPNEKLFF. The DNA for the CDR3 is TGTGCCAGCAGTTTATCGGGGCCTAATGAAAAACTGTTTTTT.